This T cell receptor beta chain was found in a study of blood T cell repertoires in COVID-19. Across the whole study: Sites across the United States, Italy and Spain contributed samples from acute and convalescent COVID-19. Sources were T cells, B-cell-depleted T cells, or PBMCs; the material itself was cDNA or gDNA.

The length of the CDR3 is 12 residues. Trimming left V 6 bases short and J 1 base short, with 3 bases between. Source study methods: For nucleated cells, counts were estimated from reference gene primer amplification. Profiled with immunoSEQ multiplex PCR; TCRdb holds only in-frame clones, not every one. The DNA was the basis for D and trimming; V, J and clone size are from that table. The sample holds around 120,000 clones, over 75% seen once. This sequence joins TRBV12-3 or TRBV12-4 and TRBJ2-2; no reliable D call. The source of this sequence is a human donor with active COVID-19. The donor label of this sample is uncertain. Sequences were obtained from peripheral blood. The CDR3 DNA reads TGTGCCAGCAGCCGGAACACCGGGGAGCTGTTTTTT. Amino acids: CASSRNTGELFF.